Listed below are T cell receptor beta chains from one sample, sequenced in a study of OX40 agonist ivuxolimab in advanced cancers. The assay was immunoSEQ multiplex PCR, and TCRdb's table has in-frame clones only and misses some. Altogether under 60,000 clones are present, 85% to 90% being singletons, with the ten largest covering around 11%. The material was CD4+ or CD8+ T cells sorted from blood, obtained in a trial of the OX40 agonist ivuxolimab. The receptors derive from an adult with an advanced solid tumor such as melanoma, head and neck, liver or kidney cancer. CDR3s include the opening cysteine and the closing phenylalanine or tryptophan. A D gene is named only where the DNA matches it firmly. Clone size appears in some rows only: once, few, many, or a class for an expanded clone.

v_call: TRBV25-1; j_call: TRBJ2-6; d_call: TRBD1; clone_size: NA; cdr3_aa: CASSEDRGRLAGANVLTF; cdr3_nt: TGTGCCAGCAGTGAGGACAGGGGGCGCTTAGCTGGGGCCAACGTCCTGACTTTC
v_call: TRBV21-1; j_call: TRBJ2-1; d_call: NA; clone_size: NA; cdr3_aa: CASSKNTSGPEPEQFF; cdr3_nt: TGTGCCAGCAGCAAAAACACTAGCGGGCCCGAACCTGAGCAGTTCTTC
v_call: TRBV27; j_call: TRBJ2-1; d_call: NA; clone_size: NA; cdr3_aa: CASSLSSYNEQFF; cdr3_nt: TGTGCCAGCAGTTTGAGCTCCTACAATGAGCAGTTCTTC
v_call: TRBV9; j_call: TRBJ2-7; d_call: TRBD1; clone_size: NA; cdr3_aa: CASSVSTGTGSYEQYF; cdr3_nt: TGTGCCAGCAGCGTATCCACCGGGACAGGGTCCTACGAGCAGTACTTC
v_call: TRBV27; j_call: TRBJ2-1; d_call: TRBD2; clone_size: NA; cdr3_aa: CASSLSGRANYNEQFF; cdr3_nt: TGTGCCAGCAGTTTAAGCGGGAGGGCCAATTACAATGAGCAGTTCTTC
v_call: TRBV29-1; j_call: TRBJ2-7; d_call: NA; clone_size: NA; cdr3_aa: CSAKRVESYEQYF; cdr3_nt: TGCAGCGCCAAGCGGGTAGAAAGCTACGAGCAGTACTTC
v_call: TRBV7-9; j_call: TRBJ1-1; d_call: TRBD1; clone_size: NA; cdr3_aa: CASSETGGAFF; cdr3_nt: TGTGCCAGCAGCGAAACAGGGGGAGCTTTCTTT
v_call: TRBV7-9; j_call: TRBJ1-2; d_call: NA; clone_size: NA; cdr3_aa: CASSLEGGYTF; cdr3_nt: TGTGCCAGCAGTCTCGAGGGTGGCTACACCTTC
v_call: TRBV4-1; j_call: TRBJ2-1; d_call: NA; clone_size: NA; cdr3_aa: CASSQVRQAHNEQFF; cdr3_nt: TGCGCCAGCAGCCAAGTTAGGCAGGCCCACAATGAGCAGTTCTTC
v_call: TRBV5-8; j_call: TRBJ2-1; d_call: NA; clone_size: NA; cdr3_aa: CASYTGGVYNEQFF; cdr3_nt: TGTGCCAGCTACACCGGGGGAGTGTACAATGAGCAGTTCTTC
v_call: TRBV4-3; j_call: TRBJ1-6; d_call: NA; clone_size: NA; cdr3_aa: CASSQDRGYNSPLHF; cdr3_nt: TGCGCCAGCAGCCAAGATCGAGGCTATAATTCACCCCTCCACTTT
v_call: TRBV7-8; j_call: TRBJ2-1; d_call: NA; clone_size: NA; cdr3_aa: CASSFAGTNNEQFF; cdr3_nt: TGTGCCAGCAGCTTCGCCGGGACAAACAATGAGCAGTTCTTC
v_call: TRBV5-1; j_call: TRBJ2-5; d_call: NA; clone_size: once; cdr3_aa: CASSLAGVNQETQYF; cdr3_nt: TGCGCCAGCAGCTTGGCAGGGGTAAACCAAGAGACCCAGTACTTC
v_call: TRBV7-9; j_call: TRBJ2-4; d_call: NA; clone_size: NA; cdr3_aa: CASSDSDSQNIQYF; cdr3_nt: TGTGCCAGCAGCGACAGCGACAGCCAAAACATTCAGTACTTC
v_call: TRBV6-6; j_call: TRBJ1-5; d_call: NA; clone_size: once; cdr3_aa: CASSYPEPQHF; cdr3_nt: TGTGCCAGCAGTTACCCCGAGCCCCAGCATTTT
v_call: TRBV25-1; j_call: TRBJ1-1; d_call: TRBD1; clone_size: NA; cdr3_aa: CASSDEGANSEAFF; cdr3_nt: TGTGCCAGCAGTGACGAGGGGGCTAACAGTGAAGCTTTCTTT
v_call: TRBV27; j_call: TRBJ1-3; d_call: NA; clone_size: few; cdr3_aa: CASSLQGGYGNTIYF; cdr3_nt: TGTGCCAGCAGTTTACAAGGGGGGTACGGAAACACCATATATTTT
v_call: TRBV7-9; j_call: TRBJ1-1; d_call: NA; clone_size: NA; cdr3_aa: CASSPTAEFRTEAFF; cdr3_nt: TGTGCCAGCAGTCCCACGGCGGAGTTCCGGACTGAAGCTTTCTTT
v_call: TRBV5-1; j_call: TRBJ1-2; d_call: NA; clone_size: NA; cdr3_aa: CASSINTGSEGYTF; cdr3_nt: TGCGCCAGCAGCATCAATACAGGTTCAGAAGGCTACACCTTC
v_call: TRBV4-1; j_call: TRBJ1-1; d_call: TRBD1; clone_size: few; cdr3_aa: CASSQVGGGTEAFF; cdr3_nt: TGCGCCAGCAGCCAAGTAGGGGGCGGCACTGAAGCTTTCTTT
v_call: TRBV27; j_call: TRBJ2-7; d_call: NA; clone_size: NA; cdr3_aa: CASSLRQESYEQYF; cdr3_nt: TGTGCCAGCAGTCTCAGACAGGAATCCTACGAGCAGTACTTC
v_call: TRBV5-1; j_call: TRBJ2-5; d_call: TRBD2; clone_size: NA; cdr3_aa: CASSFGTSPETQYF; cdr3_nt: TGCGCCAGCAGCTTCGGGACTAGTCCAGAGACCCAGTACTTC